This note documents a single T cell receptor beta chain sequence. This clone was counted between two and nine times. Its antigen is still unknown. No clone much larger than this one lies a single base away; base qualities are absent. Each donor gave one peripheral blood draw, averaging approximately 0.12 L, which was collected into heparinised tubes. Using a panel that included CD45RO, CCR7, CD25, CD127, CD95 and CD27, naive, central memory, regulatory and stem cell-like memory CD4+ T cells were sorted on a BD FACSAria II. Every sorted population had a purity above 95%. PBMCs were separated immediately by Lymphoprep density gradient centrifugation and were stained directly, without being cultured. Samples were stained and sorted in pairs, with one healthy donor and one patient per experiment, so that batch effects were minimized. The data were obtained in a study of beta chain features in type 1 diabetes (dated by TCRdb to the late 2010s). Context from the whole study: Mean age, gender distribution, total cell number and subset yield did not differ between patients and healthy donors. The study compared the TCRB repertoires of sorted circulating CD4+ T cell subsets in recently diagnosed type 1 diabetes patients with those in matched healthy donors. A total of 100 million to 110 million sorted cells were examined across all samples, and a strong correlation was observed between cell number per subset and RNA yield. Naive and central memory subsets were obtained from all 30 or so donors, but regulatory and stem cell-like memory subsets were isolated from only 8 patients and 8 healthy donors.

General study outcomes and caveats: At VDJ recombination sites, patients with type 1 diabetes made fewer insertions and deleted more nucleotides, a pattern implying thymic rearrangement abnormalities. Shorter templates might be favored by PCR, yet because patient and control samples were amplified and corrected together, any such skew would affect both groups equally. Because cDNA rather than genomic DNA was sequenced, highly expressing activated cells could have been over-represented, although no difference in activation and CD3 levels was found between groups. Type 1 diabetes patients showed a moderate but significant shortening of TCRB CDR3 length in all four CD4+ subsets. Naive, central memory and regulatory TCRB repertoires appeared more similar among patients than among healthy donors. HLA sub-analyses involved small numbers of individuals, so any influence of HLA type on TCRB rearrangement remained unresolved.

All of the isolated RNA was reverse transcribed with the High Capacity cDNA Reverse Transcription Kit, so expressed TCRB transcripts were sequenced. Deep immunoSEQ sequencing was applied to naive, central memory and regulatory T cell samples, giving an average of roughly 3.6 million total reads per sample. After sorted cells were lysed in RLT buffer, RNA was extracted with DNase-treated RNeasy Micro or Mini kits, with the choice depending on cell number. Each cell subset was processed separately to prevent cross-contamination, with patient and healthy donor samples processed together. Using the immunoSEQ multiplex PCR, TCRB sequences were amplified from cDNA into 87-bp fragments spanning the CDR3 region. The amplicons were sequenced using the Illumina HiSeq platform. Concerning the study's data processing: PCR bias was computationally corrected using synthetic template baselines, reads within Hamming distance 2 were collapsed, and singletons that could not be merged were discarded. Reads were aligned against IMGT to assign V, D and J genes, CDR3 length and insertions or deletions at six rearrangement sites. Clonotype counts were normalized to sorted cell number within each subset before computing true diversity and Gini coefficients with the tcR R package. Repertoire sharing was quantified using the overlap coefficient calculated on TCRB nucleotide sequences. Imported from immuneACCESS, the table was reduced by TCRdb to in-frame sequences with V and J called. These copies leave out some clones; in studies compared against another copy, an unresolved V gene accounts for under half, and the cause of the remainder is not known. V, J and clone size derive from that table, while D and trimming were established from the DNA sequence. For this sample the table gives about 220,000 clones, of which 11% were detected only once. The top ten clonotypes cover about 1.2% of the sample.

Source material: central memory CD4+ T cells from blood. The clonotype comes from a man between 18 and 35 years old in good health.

The nucleotide sequence reads as follows: TGTGCCAGCAGTAAAGAGCGCCCCACCTACAATGAGCAGTTCTTC. It translates to CASSKERPTYNEQFF. This receptor chain uses TRBV2 and TRBJ2-1, with an unclear D gene assignment. Deletion took 5 bases off V and 2 bases off J, with a span of 13 bases between the germline ends. CDR1 and CDR2, per the germline V gene, are SNHLY and FYNNEI. The CDR3 covers 15 residues, taking in both the cysteine and the phenylalanine. Here the CDR3 DNA is all that survives: 45 bases in frame from base 1.